A single sample is the source of the 2 T cell receptor beta chains below, sequenced in a study of identical twins. Each CDR3 protein is one row after TCRdb ran MiXCR on the 5' RACE reads. Here the sample spans hundreds of thousands of distinct CDR3 sequences, approximately 18% being singletons. The sample also formed part of further work on T cells expressing NK-cell markers.

The material sequenced was PBMCs. The origin of the receptors is a woman aged 18-29 years in good health.

The J gene is TRBJ2-1, the V gene TRBV6-1; weak D call: TRBD1 (5 bases). The CDR3 length is 15 residues. Germline V CDR1 and CDR2: MNHNS, SASEGT. Trimming cost V 6 bases and J 5 bases, with 17 bases left between them. The CDR3 spells CASSPKGSRDNEQFF. As DNA, the CDR3 is TGTGCCAGCAGCCCAAAGGGGTCCAGAGACAATGAGCAGTTCTTC.

The CDR3 nucleotides read TGTGCCTGGAGTGTGTCGGGTGAGCAGTACTTC. This gives the protein CAWSVSGEQYF. This chain connects TRBV30 to TRBJ2-7; D not resolved. The CDR3 loop spans 11 amino acids. Per the germline V gene, CDR1 is GTSNPN and CDR2 is SVGIG (reference sequence). Between the trimmed V and J ends, which lost 0 bases and 7 bases, there was a span of 7 bases.